Listed below are T cell receptor beta chains from one sample, sequenced in a study of blood T cells in healthy people across ages. A single record per CDR3 protein comes from TCRdb applying MiXCR to the 5' RACE reads. The sample yields more than 800,000 distinct CDR3 sequences, roughly 45% seen once. Sequenced: blood. The receptor source for this set is a woman aged 55-75 years in good health. Both conserved end residues are part of each CDR3. The D gene is left open where the match is weak. Clone size, where shown, is once, few, many, or a class for clones that have expanded.

clone size,D gene,J gene,V gene,CDR3 protein,CDR3 DNA
.,.,TRBJ2-2,TRBV2,CASSEAFANTGELFF,TGTGCCAGCAGTGAAGCGTTCGCGAACACCGGGGAGCTGTTTTTT
.,.,TRBJ2-7,TRBV5-1,CASSFSGALGDEQYF,TGCGCCAGCAGCTTCTCCGGGGCGTTAGGCGACGAGCAGTACTTC
few,TRBD2,TRBJ2-4,TRBV18,CASSLKTSGGKNIQYF,TGTGCCAGCTCACTGAAGACTAGCGGGGGCAAAAACATTCAGTACTTC
.,TRBD2,TRBJ2-7,TRBV20-1,CSARGGSTYEQYF,TGCAGTGCTAGAGGCGGGAGTACTTACGAGCAGTACTTC
.,.,TRBJ2-1,TRBV11-2,CASSLEIIAEYSYNEQFF,TGTGCCAGCAGCTTGGAAATTATAGCGGAGTACTCCTACAATGAGCAGTTCTTC
.,TRBD2,TRBJ2-3,TRBV20-1,CSASKREGLSDTQYF,TGCAGTGCTAGTAAGCGGGAGGGCCTAAGTGATACGCAGTATTTT
.,.,TRBJ2-7,TRBV6-1,CASSERHPSSYEQYF,TGTGCCAGCAGTGAAAGGCATCCGAGCTCCTACGAGCAGTACTTC
.,.,TRBJ2-4,TRBV28,CASSLLGYIQYF,TGTGCCAGCAGTTTACTAGGGTACATTCAGTACTTC
few,.,TRBJ1-2,TRBV7-2,CASNDSPYGYTF,TGTGCCAGCAACGATAGTCCCTATGGCTACACCTTC
.,.,TRBJ2-7,TRBV6-5,CASSYSPGPTSYEQYF,TGTGCCAGCAGTTACTCGCCGGGGCCAACCTCCTACGAGCAGTACTTC
few,.,TRBJ2-3,TRBV12-3/TRBV12-4,CASGLSGGPPSDTQYF,TGTGCCAGCGGCCTCTCGGGGGGCCCCCCCTCAGATACGCAGTATTTT
once,TRBD1,TRBJ2-7,TRBV14,CASSQGQGITYEQYF,TGTGCCAGCAGCCAGGGACAGGGGATAACCTACGAGCAGTACTTC
.,.,TRBJ2-3,TRBV19,CASSISNTDTQYF,TGTGCCAGTAGTATAAGTAACACAGATACGCAGTATTTT
few,.,TRBJ1-1,TRBV7-9,CASSLGGETEAFF,TGTGCCAGCAGCTTAGGAGGGGAGACTGAAGCTTTCTTT
many,.,TRBJ2-5,TRBV5-1,CASSTGLETQYF,TGCGCCAGCAGTACAGGGCTAGAGACCCAGTACTTC
few,.,TRBJ2-7,TRBV4-1,CASSQETAKTYEQYF,TGCGCCAGCAGCCAAGAGACAGCGAAGACCTACGAGCAGTACTTC
few,TRBD1,TRBJ2-1,TRBV5-1,CASSLTGDEYNEQFF,TGCGCCAGCAGCCTTACAGGGGACGAGTACAATGAGCAGTTCTTC
.,TRBD1,TRBJ2-6,TRBV2,CASRDDRGPSSGANVLTF,TGTGCCAGCAGAGACGACAGGGGCCCCTCTTCTGGGGCCAACGTCCTGACTTTC
.,.,TRBJ2-7,TRBV27,CASRTPWDYEQYF,TGTGCCAGCAGGACACCCTGGGACTACGAGCAGTACTTC
.,TRBD1,TRBJ2-5,TRBV7-9,CASSSLTGASETQYF,TGTGCCAGCAGCTCCCTGACAGGGGCAAGTGAGACCCAGTACTTC
.,.,TRBJ2-7,TRBV20-1,CSARSRGGGLGEQYF,TGCAGTGCCAGGTCCCGAGGGGGGGGCCTGGGTGAGCAGTACTTC
once,TRBD1,TRBJ2-3,TRBV7-3,CASSPGAQGGTQYF,TGTGCCAGCAGTCCCGGGGCACAGGGGGGTACGCAGTATTTT
.,.,TRBJ2-1,TRBV20-1,CSARAAFGNEQFF,TGCAGTGCTAGGGCCGCTTTCGGGAATGAGCAGTTCTTC
.,TRBD2,TRBJ2-3,TRBV20-1,CSAREWLAETGTQYF,TGCAGTGCTAGAGAGTGGCTAGCGGAGACGGGTACGCAGTATTTT
.,.,TRBJ2-6,TRBV28,CASSPSPGDSGANVLTF,TGTGCCAGCAGTCCCTCCCCGGGAGACTCTGGGGCCAACGTCCTGACTTTC
few,.,TRBJ1-3,TRBV29-1,CSVRVGSGNTIYF,TGCAGCGTCCGGGTCGGCTCTGGAAACACCATATATTTT
.,.,TRBJ1-1,TRBV25-1,CASRGWGVSDAFF,TGTGCCAGCAGAGGATGGGGAGTTTCGGACGCTTTCTTT
.,.,TRBJ2-1,TRBV20-1,CSARLNEQFF,TGCAGTGCTAGGCTCAATGAGCAGTTCTTC
few,.,TRBJ2-5,TRBV7-6,CASSSGQLGPQYF,TGTGCCAGCAGCTCTGGACAGCTGGGGCCCCAGTACTTC
.,TRBD1,TRBJ2-3,TRBV28,CASRTDRANTDTQYF,TGTGCCAGCAGGACGGACAGGGCTAACACAGATACGCAGTATTTT
.,TRBD2,TRBJ2-1,TRBV11-2,CASSLGTSGRANEQFF,TGTGCCAGCAGCCTCGGGACTAGCGGGAGGGCCAATGAGCAGTTCTTC
once,.,TRBJ2-5,TRBV21-1,CASSKYPRSGKTQYF,TGTGCCAGCAGCAAATATCCTAGGAGCGGAAAGACCCAGTACTTC
.,.,TRBJ2-7,TRBV6-5,CASTRDGEAYEQYF,TGTGCCAGCACCCGGGACGGTGAGGCCTACGAGCAGTACTTC
.,TRBD2,TRBJ2-3,TRBV20-1,CSARGGSHSTDTQYF,TGCAGTGCTAGAGGCGGGAGCCATAGCACAGATACGCAGTATTTT
once,TRBD1,TRBJ1-6,TRBV7-3,CASSPGQGAATPLHF,TGTGCCAGCAGCCCTGGACAGGGGGCTGCGACACCCCTCCACTTT
.,TRBD1,TRBJ2-1,TRBV5-6,CASRFDRGPYNEQFF,TGTGCCAGCAGATTTGACAGGGGGCCCTACAATGAGCAGTTCTTC
many,.,TRBJ2-3,TRBV5-1,CASRPAGDSTDTQYF,TGCGCCAGCAGACCAGCAGGGGACTCCACAGATACGCAGTATTTT
.,.,TRBJ2-5,TRBV20-1,CSAKWGRETQYF,TGCAGTGCTAAGTGGGGGCGAGAGACCCAGTACTTC
.,TRBD1,TRBJ1-2,TRBV5-6,CASSSGQVYNYGYTF,TGTGCCAGCAGCTCGGGACAGGTTTATAACTATGGCTACACCTTC
few,TRBD1,TRBJ2-1,TRBV2,CASSDEGQVNNEQFF,TGTGCCAGCAGTGATGAGGGACAGGTAAACAATGAGCAGTTCTTC
.,.,TRBJ2-1,TRBV10-2,CASEIRALSYNEQFF,TGCGCCAGCGAAATCCGGGCCCTCTCCTACAATGAGCAGTTCTTC
.,.,TRBJ2-7,TRBV6-1,CAISNDRSYEQYF,TGTGCCATCAGTAATGACAGAAGCTACGAGCAGTACTTC
few,.,TRBJ1-5,TRBV12-3/TRBV12-4,CASSPTGASNQPQHF,TGTGCCAGCAGTCCAACGGGGGCCAGCAATCAGCCCCAGCATTTT
few,.,TRBJ2-1,TRBV29-1,CSVEELGEQFF,TGCAGCGTTGAAGAACTTGGTGAGCAGTTCTTC
once,.,TRBJ2-5,TRBV28,CASSTSERAAQETQYF,TGTGCCAGCAGTACCTCCGAAAGGGCAGCCCAAGAGACCCAGTACTTC
few,.,TRBJ2-1,TRBV9,CASSVVGQTDNEQFF,TGTGCCAGCAGCGTAGTGGGCCAGACTGACAATGAGCAGTTCTTC
many,TRBD2,TRBJ2-5,TRBV20-1,CSSHPSGPKETQYF,TGCAGTTCCCACCCTAGCGGGCCAAAAGAGACCCAGTACTTC
.,.,TRBJ2-5,TRBV18,CASSPPGRNQETQYF,TGTGCCAGCTCACCACCGGGACGGAACCAAGAGACCCAGTACTTC
.,TRBD2,TRBJ2-1,TRBV9,CASSPSRLADNEQFF,TGTGCCAGCAGCCCCTCCAGACTAGCCGACAATGAGCAGTTCTTC
.,.,TRBJ1-1,TRBV12-3/TRBV12-4,CASSLGVSREAFF,TGTGCCAGCAGTTTGGGCGTCAGCAGAGAAGCTTTCTTT